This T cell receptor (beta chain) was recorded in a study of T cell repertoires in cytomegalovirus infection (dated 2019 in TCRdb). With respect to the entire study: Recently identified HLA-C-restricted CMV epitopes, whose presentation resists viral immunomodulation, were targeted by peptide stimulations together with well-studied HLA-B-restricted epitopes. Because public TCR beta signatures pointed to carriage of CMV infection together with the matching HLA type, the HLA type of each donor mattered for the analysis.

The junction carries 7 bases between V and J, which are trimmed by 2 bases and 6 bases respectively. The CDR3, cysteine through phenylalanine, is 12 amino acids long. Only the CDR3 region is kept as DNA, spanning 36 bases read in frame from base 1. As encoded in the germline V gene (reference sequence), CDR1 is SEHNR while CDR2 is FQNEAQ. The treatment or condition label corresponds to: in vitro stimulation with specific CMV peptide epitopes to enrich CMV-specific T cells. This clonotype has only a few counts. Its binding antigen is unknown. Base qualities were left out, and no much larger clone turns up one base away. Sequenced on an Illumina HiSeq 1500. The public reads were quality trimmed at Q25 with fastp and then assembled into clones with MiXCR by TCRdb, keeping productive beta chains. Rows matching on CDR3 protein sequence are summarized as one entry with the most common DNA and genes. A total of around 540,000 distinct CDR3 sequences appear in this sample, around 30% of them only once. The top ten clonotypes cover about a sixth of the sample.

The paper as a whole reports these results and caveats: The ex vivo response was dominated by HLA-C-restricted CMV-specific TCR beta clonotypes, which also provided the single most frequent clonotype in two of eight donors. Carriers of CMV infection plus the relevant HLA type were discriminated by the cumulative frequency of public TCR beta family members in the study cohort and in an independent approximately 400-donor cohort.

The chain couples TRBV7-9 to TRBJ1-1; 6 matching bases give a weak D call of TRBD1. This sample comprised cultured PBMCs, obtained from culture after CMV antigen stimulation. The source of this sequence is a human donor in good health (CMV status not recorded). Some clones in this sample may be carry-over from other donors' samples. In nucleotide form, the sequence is TGTGCCAGCAGCTTACAGGGGCCTGAAGCTTTCTTT. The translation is CASSLQGPEAFF.